This T cell receptor (beta chain) was observed in a study of blood T cell repertoires in COVID-19 (TCRdb year 2020). About the investigation overall: Collaborator samples came from the United States, Italy and Spain and covered acute and convalescent phases of COVID-19. Where available, HLA class I and class II types were obtained from metadata supplied by the sample provider rather than from assay-based typing. Nearly every sample came with metadata listing a de-identified subject ID, COVID-19 status, age in years and sex. Subjects who had been exposed to COVID-19, were actively infected with it, or had recovered from it provided the deeply sampled blood TCRbeta repertoires that made up the dataset. The samples were drawn from the first 160 participants of the ongoing ImmuneRACE study and from more than 1,000 subjects provided by 6 global collaborators. The repertoires were released in a freely available public database meant as a resource for research on the immune response to SARS-CoV-2. The material from the prospective study consisted of cDNA or gDNA derived from T cells, B-cell-depleted T cells, or PBMCs.

What the work shows at the level of the full study, not this receptor alone: How much clinical and demographic metadata was included differed by source and by participant, and the metadata was provided uncurated.

CDR1 and CDR2 were assigned from the germline V gene as SGHAT and FQNNGV. The CDR3, cysteine through phenylalanine, is 15 amino acids long. Left in the record is the CDR3 DNA by itself, 45 bases read in frame from the first base. V was cut back by 6 bases and J by 1 base, leaving a gap of 15 bases between them. TCRbeta CDR3 regions were amplified from genomic DNA using the immunoSEQ Assay, a bias-controlled multiplex PCR. On the study's bioinformatics: Nucleated cell counts per sample were estimated from amplification of reference gene primers within the assay. Sequence reads were collapsed and filtered to measure the absolute abundance of every unique TCRbeta CDR3 rearrangement. Productive Simpson clonality was computed per sample as the square root of Simpson's diversity index over productive rearrangements. TCRdb retrieved this table from immuneACCESS and kept in-frame rearrangements only. Not all clones are present; in checked studies, unresolved V genes account for under half, and no reason is known for the remainder. The DNA gave D and trimming, while V, J and clone size come from that table. The sample records 200,000 or so clones, 80% of which are singletons. The ten biggest clones cover around 5.4% of the sample.

In regard to this clone: It lacks a known antigen. Qualities for individual bases were not recorded, and no much larger clone is one base off.

The collaborating institutions used their own protocols to collect whole blood in K2EDTA tubes. For TCRbeta analysis, collaborators shipped samples in one of three forms: frozen whole blood, isolated PBMCs, or DNA extracted from either of those sample types. This chain joins TRBV11-2 to TRBJ2-5; the best D guess is TRBD2, with 5 bases matching. The sequence was obtained from a woman between 65 and 79 years old with acute or convalescent COVID-19. Sequencing was performed on peripheral blood. The DNA is TGTGCCAGCAGGCTAGCTCCGTCAATCCAAGAGACCCAGTACTTC. This sequence encodes CASRLAPSIQETQYF. Reference TRBV11-2 and TRBJ2-5 genes cover what lies past the CDR3, so the full variable domain is EAGVAQSPRYKIIEKRQSVAFWCNPISGHATLYWYQQILGQGPKLLIQFQNNGVVDDSQLPKDRFSAERLKGVDSTLKIQPAKLEDSAVYLCASRLAPSIQETQYFGPGTRLLVL.